The 22 T cell receptor beta chains below all came from one sample that was sequenced in a study of metastatic and nonmetastatic thyroid tumors. All patients reached thyroid surgery having received no treatment beforehand. TCRdb reanalyzed the PCR reads via MiXCR. This sample has about 20,000 clones, with about 12% found just once. The material sequenced was blood. The receptors derive from a male donor with papillary thyroid cancer or a benign thyroid nodule (not recorded which). Some clones in this sample may be carry-over from other donors' samples.

This clone was counted many times. The rearrangement joins TRBV7-9 to TRBJ2-1, with 8 bases fitting TRBD2. Germline V gene sequence: CDR1 SEHNR, CDR2 FQNEAQ (reference sequence). This CDR3 comprises 16 residues. With 0 bases clipped from V and 5 bases from J, the junction kept 6 bases outside the gene matches. Here the CDR3 DNA reads TGTGCCAGCAGCTTAGCTGACGGGAGGGCCAACAATGAGCAGTTCTTC. Its translation is CASSLADGRANNEQFF.

This clone came up many times. The chain joins TRBV29-1 to TRBJ2-7; TRBD1 agrees at 7 bases. The V gene's germline CDR1 is SQVTM and CDR2 ANQGSEA. V shed 7 bases, J shed 2 bases, and the junction held 8 bases outside the gene matches. This CDR3 has 13 residues. The CDR3 DNA follows: TGCAGCGCCGCCGGGGACAGTCCCTACGAGCAGTACTTC. This codes for CSAAGDSPYEQYF.

This clone was observed many times. The V call is TRBV4-2, the J call TRBJ2-2; 14 bases map to TRBD2. V dropped 3 bases and J dropped 5; count of bases not matched to a gene: 8. The germline V gene has CDR1 LGHNA and CDR2 YNFKEQ. The CDR3 runs to 18 residues. The CDR3 DNA is TGTGCCAGCAGCCAGGCGGGACTAGCGGGAGTTGAGACCGGGGAGCTGTTTTTT. Translated: CASSQAGLAGVETGELFF.

This clone is termed medium-sized. This rearrangement joins TRBV12-3 or TRBV12-4 to TRBJ2-1, with TRBD2 matching over 10 bases. V lost 6 bases and J lost 4; bases outside the gene matches: 6. CDR3 size: 15 residues. CDR3 nucleotide sequence: TGTGCCAGCAGGTCTAGCGGGAGTGTTTACAATGAGCAGTTCTTC. Its translation: CASRSSGSVYNEQFF.

This clone was observed a few times. This may be a read error, as it is one base from a much larger clone. Other nucleotide sequences in the sample specify the same CDR3. J is TRBJ1-4 and V is TRBV27; perhaps TRBD1 as D (6 bases). CDR1 is MNHEY, CDR2 SMNVEV, per germline (reference sequence). The CDR3 length is 13 residues. V lost 10 bases, J lost 11 bases, and 20 bases lay in between. This CDR3 is CATKSGGVEKLFF. CDR3 coding DNA: TGTGCCACGAAGTCCGGGGGCGTTGAGAAACTGTTTTTT.

Ten or more counts support this clone. The chain uses TRBV3-1 and TRBJ1-3; D may be TRBD1 (5 bases). Trimming removed 3 bases from V and 4 bases from J, with 13 bases in between. Germline V lookup: CDR1 LGHDT, CDR2 YNNKEL (reference sequence). This CDR3 has 15 residues. The CDR3 DNA reads as TGTGCCAGCAGCCAGGGACCGGGTTCCGGAAACACCATATATTTT. Translating gives CASSQGPGSGNTIYF.

This clone was counted ten times or more. The genes are TRBV12-5 and TRBJ1-4; D unresolved. Germline assignment: CDR1 LGHNT and CDR2 FRNRAP. V was pared by 6 bases and J by 5 bases, with 13 bases between. There are 14 residues in the CDR3. CDR3 in DNA: TGTGCTAGTGGGGTTGGGATCTCAAATGAAAAACTGTTTTTT. It codes for CASGVGISNEKLFF.

This clone has ten or more counts. This chain uses TRBV15 with TRBJ2-3; no clear D. The CDR3 is 15 residues long. Between the trimmed V and J ends, which lost 1 base and 2 bases, there was a span of 10 bases. Germline-derived CDR1 and CDR2 are LNHNV and YYDKDF (reference sequence). The CDR3: CATSRVGFVTDTQYF. The CDR3 coding sequence is TGTGCCACCAGCAGAGTGGGGTTCGTCACAGATACGCAGTATTTT.

The chain joins TRBV28 to TRBJ2-1, with D perhaps matching TRBD2 (5 bases). Trimming pared 5 bases from V and 11 bases from J, leaving 13 bases between. The CDR3 runs 12 residues. CDR1 is MDHEN and CDR2 is SYDVKM in the germline V gene. Here the CDR3 reads CASSTRYAKQFF. The CDR3 DNA sequence: TGTGCCAGCAGTACTAGGTACGCAAAGCAGTTCTTC.

Notes on this clone: The same CDR3 also results from other DNA sequences found in this sample. The rearrangement joins TRBV12-5 to TRBJ1-1; D remains ambiguous. CDR1 is LGHNT and CDR2 is FRNRAP in the germline V gene. This CDR3 spans 14 amino acids. With 7 bases removed from V and 1 base from J, the gap between germline ends came to 13 bases. CDR3 coding DNA: TGTGCTAGTGCTGGCCAGATGGGGAACACTGAAGCTTTCTTT. Encoded protein: CASAGQMGNTEAFF.

This clone was picked up a small number of times. The genes are TRBV19 and TRBJ2-2; weak D call: TRBD1 (6 bases). The length of the CDR3 is 15 residues. Trimming pared 3 bases from V and 2 bases from J, leaving 10 bases between. Germline V gene data show CDR1 as LNHDA and CDR2 as SQIVND (reference sequence). The CDR3 DNA is TGTGCCAGTAGTATCCCAGGGGCTAACACCGGGGAGCTGTTTTTT. This codes for CASSIPGANTGELFF.

Relative to its sample, this clone is medium-sized (0.01 to 0.1%). The chain has TRBV28 and TRBJ2-3; D remains ambiguous. This CDR3 is 14 amino acids long. With 2 bases removed from V and 2 bases from J, the gap between germline ends came to 8 bases. Germline CDR1 is MDHEN and CDR2 is SYDVKM. The CDR3 bases are TGTGCCAGCAGTTTAATTGGCGCCACAGATACGCAGTATTTT. It encodes CASSLIGATDTQYF.

This clone was observed many times. The genes are TRBV20-1 and TRBJ1-2; D call uncertain. The CDR3 is 12 residues long. The V end lost 3 bases, the J end lost 3 bases, and 8 bases lay between the germline ends. The germline V gene has CDR1 DFQATT and CDR2 SNEGSKA (reference sequence). Here the CDR3 reads CSASLVDYGYTF. CDR3 sequence (DNA): TGCAGTGCTAGTTTAGTCGACTATGGCTACACCTTC.

This clone is termed medium-sized. This CDR3 reads CASSVQDTGELFF. As DNA, the CDR3 is TGTGCCAGCAGTGTTCAAGACACCGGGGAGCTGTTTTTT. The chain joins TRBV6-1 to TRBJ2-2; no clear D gene. CDR1 MNHNS and CDR2 SASEGT come from the germline V gene. The CDR3 consists of 13 residues. The ends were cut back, 4 bases at V and 3 bases at J, with 6 bases in the middle.

The chain is built from TRBV9 and TRBJ2-2, with D possibly matching TRBD1 (6 bases). V was shortened by 0 bases and J by 11 bases, with 17 bases between the two germline ends. The CDR3 runs 15 residues. Germline assignment: CDR1 SGDLS and CDR2 YYNGEE. CDR3 nucleotide sequence: TGTGCCAGCAGCGTAGGGGGGCGATCCGGCTGTGAGCTGTTTTTT. Translation gives CASSVGGRSGCELFF.

CDR3 DNA sequence: TGTGCCAGCAGTTTAAATCAGGGACCTTGGAGCAATCAGCCCCAGCATTTT. Its protein product is CASSLNQGPWSNQPQHF. This chain links TRBV28 with TRBJ1-5; D may be TRBD1 (5 bases). CDR1 is MDHEN, CDR2 SYDVKM, per germline. The CDR3 has 17 residues. V was trimmed by 2 bases and J by 1 base, leaving 15 bases between them.

Only a few counts were recorded for this clone. CDR3 in DNA: TGTGCCAGTAGCCAAGGGACAGGGGTTTGCAATGAGCAGTTCTTC. This translates into CASSQGTGVCNEQFF. This rearrangement joins TRBV19 to TRBJ2-1, with TRBD1 identical over 10 bases. Germline loops: CDR1 LNHDA, CDR2 SQIVND (reference sequence). CDR3 length: 15 amino acids. V gave up 6 bases and J gave up 6 bases; unmatched junction bases: 8. Looking up the rest from reference TRBV19 and TRBJ2-1 gives the full variable domain: DGGITQSPKYLFRKEGQNVTLSCEQNLNHDAMYWYRQDPGQGLRLIYYSQIVNDFQKGDIAEGYSVSREKKESFPLTVTSAQKNPTAFYLCASSQGTGVCNEQFFGPGTRLTVL.

The chain employs TRBV19 and TRBJ2-3; 10 bases line up with TRBD1. From germline, CDR1 is LNHDA and CDR2 SQIVND (reference sequence). The CDR3 runs to 16 residues. V shed 3 bases, J shed 4 bases, and the junction held 7 bases outside the gene matches. CDR3 DNA sequence: TGTGCCAGTAGTATCCGGACAGGGGGAGGCTCAGATACGCAGTATTTT. This codes for CASSIRTGGGSDTQYF. Full variable domain (missing parts from reference TRBV19 and TRBJ2-3): DGGITQSPKYLFRKEGQNVTLSCEQNLNHDAMYWYRQDPGQGLRLIYYSQIVNDFQKGDIAEGYSVSREKKESFPLTVTSAQKNPTAFYLCASSIRTGGGSDTQYFGPGTRLTVL.

This clone was detected ten times or more. The chain carries TRBV20-1 and TRBJ2-5; the D gene is possibly TRBD2 (7 bases). V was pared by 6 bases and J by 5 bases, with 19 bases between. The CDR3 loop spans 14 amino acids. CDR1 and CDR2 (germline): DFQATT, SNEGSKA (reference sequence). CDR3 sequence: CSAEGGGTWETQYF. DNA for the CDR3: TGCAGTGCGGAAGGGGGAGGGACATGGGAGACCCAGTACTTC.

This clone occurred a few times. V and J are TRBV28 and TRBJ2-3; D is uncertain. The germline V gene has CDR1 MDHEN and CDR2 SYDVKM. This CDR3 contains 12 residues. The V and J ends lost 10 bases and 8 bases respectively, with 16 bases between them. The DNA for the CDR3 is TGTGCCATTCGAATGCCGGCGGCTACGCAGTATTTT. This encodes CAIRMPAATQYF.

The chain is built from TRBV20-1 and TRBJ2-5; D gene unclear. The CDR3 runs to 11 residues. V lost 0 bases to trimming and J lost 4 bases, with 3 bases between them. Germline CDR1 DFQATT, CDR2 SNEGSKA (reference sequence). The CDR3 sequence is CSARDRETQYF. CDR3 nucleotides: TGCAGTGCTAGAGATAGAGAGACCCAGTACTTC.

Points on this clone: The junction departs from the called germline gene at one end, perhaps through a read error. The chain employs TRBV6-1 and TRBJ1-1; 7 bases line up with TRBD1. Germline assignment: CDR1 MNHNS and CDR2 SASEGT. The CDR3 contains 15 residues. CDR3 nucleotide sequence: TGTGACAGCACGACAGGGCAGGTACCGAGGGCTGAAGCTTCCTTT. Amino acid sequence: CDSTTGQVPRAEASF.